Listed below are T cell receptor beta chains from one sample, sequenced in a study of ipilimumab plus nivolumab after autologous stem cell transplantation. Data came from immunoSEQ multiplex PCR; TCRdb stores just in-frame clones and leaves some out. The sample has around 12,000 clones, about 75% seen once. The material was PBMCs, obtained in a trial of ipilimumab plus nivolumab as post-transplant consolidation. The receptor set was obtained from a male donor with multiple myeloma. Both conserved end residues are part of each CDR3. Each record gives: clone size, V gene, J gene, D gene, CDR3 DNA, CDR3 protein. The D gene is left open where the match is weak. A row's size may be missing; if present it is once, few, many or a size class.

size: -
V: TRBV15
J: TRBJ1-5
D: -
DNA: TGTGCCACCAGCAGAGATACATATACGGCAGACCATCAGCCCCAGCATTTT
CDR3: CATSRDTYTADHQPQHF

size: once
V: TRBV7-9
J: TRBJ2-1
D: TRBD2
DNA: TGTGCCAGCACCCAAAACGGGCGGGGGGGCCTCGATGAGCAGTTCTTC
CDR3: CASTQNGRGGLDEQFF

size: -
V: TRBV5-6
J: TRBJ1-3
D: -
DNA: TGTGCCAGCAGCCAGGACGACGGAAACACCATATATTTT
CDR3: CASSQDDGNTIYF

size: -
V: TRBV6-1
J: TRBJ1-2
D: TRBD1
DNA: TGTGCCAGCAGAAACAGGGGTTCGGGGGTTGGCTACACCTTC
CDR3: CASRNRGSGVGYTF

size: -
V: TRBV4-2
J: TRBJ1-5
D: -
DNA: TGTGCCAGCAGCCAAGAGTTACAGGGGCCCCAGCATTTT
CDR3: CASSQELQGPQHF

size: -
V: TRBV6-5
J: TRBJ2-7
D: -
DNA: TGTGCCAGCAGTCCACTCCGGGACGCCTACGAGCAGTACTTC
CDR3: CASSPLRDAYEQYF

size: -
V: TRBV7-9
J: TRBJ1-1
D: TRBD1
DNA: TGTGCCAGCAGCTTAAAGTCAGTCAGGGGGAGCGAAGCTTTCTTT
CDR3: CASSLKSVRGSEAFF

size: -
V: TRBV6-1
J: TRBJ2-5
D: -
DNA: TGCGCTGGTTCAGGGGAGGAGACCCAGTACTTC
CDR3: CAGSGEETQYF

size: -
V: TRBV6-1
J: TRBJ2-1
D: -
DNA: TGTGCCAGCAGTGAATTAAGGTGGAATGAGCAGTTCTTC
CDR3: CASSELRWNEQFF

size: medium-sized
V: TRBV27
J: TRBJ2-1
D: -
DNA: TGTGCCAGCAGTTTACTAGCTTCCTACAATGAGCAGTTCTTC
CDR3: CASSLLASYNEQFF

size: -
V: TRBV5-1
J: TRBJ2-1
D: -
DNA: TGCGCCAGCAGCTTGGGAGGGGGGCATTACAATGAGCAGTTCTTC
CDR3: CASSLGGGHYNEQFF